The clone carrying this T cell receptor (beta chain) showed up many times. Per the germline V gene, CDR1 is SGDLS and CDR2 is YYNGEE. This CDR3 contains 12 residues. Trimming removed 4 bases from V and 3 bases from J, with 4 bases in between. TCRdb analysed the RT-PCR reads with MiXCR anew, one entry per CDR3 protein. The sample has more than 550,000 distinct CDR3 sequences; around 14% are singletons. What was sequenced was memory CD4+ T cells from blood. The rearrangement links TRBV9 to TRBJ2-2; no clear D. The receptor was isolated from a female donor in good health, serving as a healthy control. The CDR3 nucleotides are TGTGCCAGCAGCACTCACACCGGGGAGCTGTTTTTT. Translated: CASSTHTGELFF. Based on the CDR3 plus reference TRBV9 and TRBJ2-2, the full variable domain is DSGVTQTPKHLITATGQRVTLRCSPRSGDLSVYWYQQSLDQGLQFLIQYYNGEERAKGNILERFSAQQFPDLHSELNLSSLELGDSALYFCASSTHTGELFFGEGSRLTVL.